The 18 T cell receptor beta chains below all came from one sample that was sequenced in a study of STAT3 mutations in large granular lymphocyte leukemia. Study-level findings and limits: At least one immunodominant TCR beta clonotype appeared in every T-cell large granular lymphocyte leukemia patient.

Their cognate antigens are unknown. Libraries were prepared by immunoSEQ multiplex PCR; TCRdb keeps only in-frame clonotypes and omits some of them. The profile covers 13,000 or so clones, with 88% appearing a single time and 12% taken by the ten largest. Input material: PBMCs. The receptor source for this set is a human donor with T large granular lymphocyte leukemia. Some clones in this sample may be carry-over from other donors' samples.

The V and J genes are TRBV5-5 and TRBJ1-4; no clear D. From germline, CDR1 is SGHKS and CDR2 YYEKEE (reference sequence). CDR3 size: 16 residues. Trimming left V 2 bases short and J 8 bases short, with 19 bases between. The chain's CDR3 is CASSFGLRPKEEKLFF. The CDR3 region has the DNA TGTGCCAGCAGCTTCGGGCTCCGGCCTAAGGAAGAAAAACTGTTTTTT.

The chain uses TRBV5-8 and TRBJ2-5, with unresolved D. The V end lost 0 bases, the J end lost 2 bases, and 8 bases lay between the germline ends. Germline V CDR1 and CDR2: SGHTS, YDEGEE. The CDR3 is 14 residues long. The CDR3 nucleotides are TGTGCCAGCAGCTTGGGGAGCCCTCAAGAGACCCAGTACTTC. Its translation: CASSLGSPQETQYF.

In DNA, the CDR3 is TGTGCCAGCAGTTGGTCAGGGCTGTACGAGCAGTACTTC. Encoded protein: CASSWSGLYEQYF. V gene TRBV28 combines with J gene TRBJ2-7, with a possible D match to TRBD1 (5 bases). CDR3 size: 13 residues. CDR1 MDHEN and CDR2 SYDVKM come from the germline V gene. V was pared by 4 bases and J by 4 bases, with 11 bases between.

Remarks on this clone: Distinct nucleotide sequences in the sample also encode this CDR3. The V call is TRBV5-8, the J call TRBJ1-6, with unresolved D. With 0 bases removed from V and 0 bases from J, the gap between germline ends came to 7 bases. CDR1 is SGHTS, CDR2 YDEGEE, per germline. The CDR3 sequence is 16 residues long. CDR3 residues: CASSLAGSSYNSPLHF. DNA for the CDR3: TGTGCCAGCAGCTTGGCTGGGAGCTCCTATAATTCACCCCTCCACTTT.

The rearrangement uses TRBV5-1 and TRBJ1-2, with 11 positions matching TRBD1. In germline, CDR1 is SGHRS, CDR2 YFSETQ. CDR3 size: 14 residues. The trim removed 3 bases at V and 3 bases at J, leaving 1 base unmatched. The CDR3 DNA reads TGCGCCAGCAGCTCGGGACAGGGGGACTATGGCTACACCTTC. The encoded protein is CASSSGQGDYGYTF.

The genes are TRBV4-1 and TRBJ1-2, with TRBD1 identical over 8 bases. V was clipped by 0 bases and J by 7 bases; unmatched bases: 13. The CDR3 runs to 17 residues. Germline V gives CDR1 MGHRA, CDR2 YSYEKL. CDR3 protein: CASSQDPVRGRRAGYTF. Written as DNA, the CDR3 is TGCGCCAGCAGCCAAGACCCGGTCAGGGGGCGGCGAGCTGGCTACACCTTC.

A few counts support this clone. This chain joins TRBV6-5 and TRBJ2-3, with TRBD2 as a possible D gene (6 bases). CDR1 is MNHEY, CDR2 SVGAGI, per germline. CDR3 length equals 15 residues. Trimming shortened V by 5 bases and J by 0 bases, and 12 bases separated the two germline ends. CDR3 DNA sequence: TGTGCCAGCAGTCTAGACGGGAGTAGCACAGATACGCAGTATTTT. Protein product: CASSLDGSSTDTQYF.

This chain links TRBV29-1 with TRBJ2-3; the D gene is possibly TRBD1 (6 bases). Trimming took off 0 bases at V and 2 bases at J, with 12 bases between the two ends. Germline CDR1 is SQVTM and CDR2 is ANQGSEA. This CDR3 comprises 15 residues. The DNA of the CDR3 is TGCAGCGTTGAAGAGGGACAATTTTTCACAGATACGCAGTATTTT. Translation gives CSVEEGQFFTDTQYF.

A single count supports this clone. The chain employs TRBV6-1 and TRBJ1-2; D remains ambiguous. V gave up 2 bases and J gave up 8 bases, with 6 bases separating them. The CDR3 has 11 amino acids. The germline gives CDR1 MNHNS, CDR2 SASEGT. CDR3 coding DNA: TGTGCCAGCAGTGAATATAGAGGCTACACCTTC. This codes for CASSEYRGYTF.

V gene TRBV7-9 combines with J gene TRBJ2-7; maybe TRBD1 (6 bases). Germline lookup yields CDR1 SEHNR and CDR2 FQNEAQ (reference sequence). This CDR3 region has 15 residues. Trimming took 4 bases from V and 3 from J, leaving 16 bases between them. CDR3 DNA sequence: TGTGCCAGCAGCTGGGCAGGGGCCGTAAGCTACGAGCAGTACTTC. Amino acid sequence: CASSWAGAVSYEQYF.

The CDR3: CASSFRGGQETQYF. DNA of the CDR3: TGTGCCAGCAGCTTCAGAGGTGGACAAGAGACCCAGTACTTC. V gene TRBV5-4 combines with J gene TRBJ2-5, with unresolved D. Germline lookup yields CDR1 SGHNT and CDR2 YYREEE (reference sequence). The CDR3 totals 14 residues. Trimming cost V 2 bases and J 2 bases, with 10 bases left between them.

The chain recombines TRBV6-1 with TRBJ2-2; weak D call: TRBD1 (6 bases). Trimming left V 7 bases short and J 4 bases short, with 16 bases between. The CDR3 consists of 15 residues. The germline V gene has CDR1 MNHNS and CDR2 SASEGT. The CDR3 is CASIDDRLLTGELFF. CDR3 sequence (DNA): TGTGCCAGCATCGATGACAGGCTTCTCACCGGGGAGCTGTTTTTT.

The CDR3 nucleotides are TGTGCCAGCAGCCAAACCCCAGGGAACGTCTATGGCTACACCTTC. This translates into CASSQTPGNVYGYTF. The chain carries TRBV7-9 and TRBJ1-2, with a possible D match to TRBD1 (5 bases). Trimming cost V 5 bases and J 4 bases, with 17 bases left between them. Per the germline V gene, CDR1 is SEHNR and CDR2 is FQNEAQ (reference sequence). This CDR3 has 15 amino acids.

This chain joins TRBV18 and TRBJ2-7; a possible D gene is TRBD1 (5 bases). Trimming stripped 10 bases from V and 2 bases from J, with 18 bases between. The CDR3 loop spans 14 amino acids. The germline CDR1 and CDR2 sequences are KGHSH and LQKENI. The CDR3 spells CATAVGADTYEQYF. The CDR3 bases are TGTGCCACCGCAGTAGGGGCTGATACCTACGAGCAGTACTTC.

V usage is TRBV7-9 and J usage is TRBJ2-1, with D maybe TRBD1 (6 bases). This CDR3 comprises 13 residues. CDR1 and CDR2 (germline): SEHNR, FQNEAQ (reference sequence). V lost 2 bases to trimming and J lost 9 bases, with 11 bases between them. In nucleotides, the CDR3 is TGTGCCAGCAGCTTAATGGGACAAGGTGAGCAGTTCTTC. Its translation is CASSLMGQGEQFF. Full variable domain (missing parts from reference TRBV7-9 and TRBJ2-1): DTGVSQNPRHKITKRGQNVTFRCDPISEHNRLYWYRQTLGQGPEFLTYFQNEAQLEKSRLLSDRFSAERPKGSFSTLEIQRTEQGDSAMYLCASSLMGQGEQFFGPGTRLTVL.

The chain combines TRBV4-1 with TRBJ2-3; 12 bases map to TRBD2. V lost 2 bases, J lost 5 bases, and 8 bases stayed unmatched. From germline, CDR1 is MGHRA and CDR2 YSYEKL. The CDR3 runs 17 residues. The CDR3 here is CASSQQLAGGQGDTQYF. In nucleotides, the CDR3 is TGCGCCAGCAGCCAACAACTAGCGGGGGGACAGGGAGATACGCAGTATTTT.

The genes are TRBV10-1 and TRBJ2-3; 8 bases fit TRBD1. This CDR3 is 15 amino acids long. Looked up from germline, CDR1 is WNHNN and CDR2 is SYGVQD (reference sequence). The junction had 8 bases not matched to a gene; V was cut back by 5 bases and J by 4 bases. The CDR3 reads CASSNPGQASDTQYF. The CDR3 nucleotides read TGCGCCAGCAGTAATCCGGGACAGGCGTCAGATACGCAGTATTTT.

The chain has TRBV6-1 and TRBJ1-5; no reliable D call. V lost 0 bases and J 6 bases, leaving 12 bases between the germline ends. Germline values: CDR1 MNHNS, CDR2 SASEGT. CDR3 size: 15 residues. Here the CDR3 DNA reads TGTGCCAGCAGTGAAGCGCTGGCAGCCCCTCAGCCCCAGCATTTT. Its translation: CASSEALAAPQPQHF.